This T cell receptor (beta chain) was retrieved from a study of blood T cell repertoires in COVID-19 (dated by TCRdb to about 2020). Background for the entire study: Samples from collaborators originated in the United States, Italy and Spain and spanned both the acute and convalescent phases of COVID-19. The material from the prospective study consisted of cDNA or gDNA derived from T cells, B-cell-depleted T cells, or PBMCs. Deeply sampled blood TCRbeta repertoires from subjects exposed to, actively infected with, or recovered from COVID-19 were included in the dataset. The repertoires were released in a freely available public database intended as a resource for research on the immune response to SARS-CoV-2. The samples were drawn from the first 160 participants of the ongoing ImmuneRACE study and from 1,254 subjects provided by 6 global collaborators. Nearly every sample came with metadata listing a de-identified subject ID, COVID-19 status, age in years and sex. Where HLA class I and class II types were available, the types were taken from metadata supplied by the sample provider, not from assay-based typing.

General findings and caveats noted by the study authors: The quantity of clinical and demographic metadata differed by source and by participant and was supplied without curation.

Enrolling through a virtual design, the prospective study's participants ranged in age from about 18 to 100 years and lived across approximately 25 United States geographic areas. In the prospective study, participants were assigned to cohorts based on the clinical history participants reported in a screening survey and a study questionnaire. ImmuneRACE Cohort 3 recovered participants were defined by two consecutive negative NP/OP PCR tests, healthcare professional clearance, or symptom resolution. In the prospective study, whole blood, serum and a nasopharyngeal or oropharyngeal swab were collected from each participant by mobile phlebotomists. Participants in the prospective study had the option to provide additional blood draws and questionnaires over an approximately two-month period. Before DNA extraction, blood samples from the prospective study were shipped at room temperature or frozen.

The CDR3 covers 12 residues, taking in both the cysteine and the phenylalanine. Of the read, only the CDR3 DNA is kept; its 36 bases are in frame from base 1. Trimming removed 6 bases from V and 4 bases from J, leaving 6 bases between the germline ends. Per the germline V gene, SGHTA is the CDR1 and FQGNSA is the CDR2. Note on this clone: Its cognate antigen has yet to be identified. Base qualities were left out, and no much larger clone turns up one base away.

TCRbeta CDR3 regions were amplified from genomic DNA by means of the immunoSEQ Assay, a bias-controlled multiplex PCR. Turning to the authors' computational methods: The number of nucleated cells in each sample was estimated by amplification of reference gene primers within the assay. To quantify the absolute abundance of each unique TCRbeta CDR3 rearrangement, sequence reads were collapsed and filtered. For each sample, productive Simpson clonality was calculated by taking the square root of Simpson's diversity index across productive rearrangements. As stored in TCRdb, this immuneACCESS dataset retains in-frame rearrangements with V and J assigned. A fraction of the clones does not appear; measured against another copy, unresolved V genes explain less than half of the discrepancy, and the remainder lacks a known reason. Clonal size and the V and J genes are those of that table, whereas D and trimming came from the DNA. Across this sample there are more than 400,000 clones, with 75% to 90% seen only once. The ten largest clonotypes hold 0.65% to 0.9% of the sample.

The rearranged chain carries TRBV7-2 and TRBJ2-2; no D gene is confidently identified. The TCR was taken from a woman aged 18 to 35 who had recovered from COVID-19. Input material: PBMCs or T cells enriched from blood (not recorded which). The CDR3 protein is CASRPGTGELFF. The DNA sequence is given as TGTGCCAGCAGACCCGGCACCGGGGAGCTGTTTTTT. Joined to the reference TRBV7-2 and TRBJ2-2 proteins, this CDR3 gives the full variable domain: GAGVSQSPSNKVTEKGKDVELRCDPISGHTALYWYRQSLGQGLEFLIYFQGNSAPDKSGLPSDRFSAERTGGSVSTLTIQRTQQEDSAVYLCASRPGTGELFFGEGSRLTVL.